This T cell receptor (beta chain) is from a study of OX40 agonist ivuxolimab in advanced cancers. At the level of the study: Ivuxolimab is an agonistic anti-OX40 (CD134) antibody, and patients were treated with it. Hepatocellular carcinoma, melanoma, renal cell or head and neck cancer was diagnosed in the dose-escalation patients.

General study points: The average count of expanded clones was higher among CD8+ T cells than among CD4+.

Produced via immunoSEQ multiplex PCR; TCRdb's table is partial and in-frame only. Of 37,000 or so clones in the sample, roughly 86% were seen once. V was shortened by 3 bases and J by 0 bases, with 6 bases between the two germline ends. The CDR3 loop spans 14 amino acids. Germline V gene data show CDR1 as ENHRY and CDR2 as SYGVKD. Note on this clone: Its cognate antigen is unknown.

The TCR was taken from an adult with an advanced solid tumor such as melanoma, head and neck, liver or kidney cancer. The chain links TRBV10-3 to TRBJ1-3; D unclear. Here the sequenced sample was CD4+ or CD8+ T cells sorted from blood, taken in a trial of the OX40 agonist ivuxolimab. In DNA form, the CDR3 reads TGTGCCATCAGTGACAGAGGCTCTGGAAACACCATATATTTT. Its protein is CAISDRGSGNTIYF.